The 27 T cell receptor beta chains in this list originate from one sample, sequenced in a study of early T cells in non-severe SARS-CoV-2 infection. TCRdb recomputed calls from the 5' RACE reads with MiXCR, one row per CDR3 protein. The sample yields 100,000 or so distinct CDR3 sequences, 10% to 15% seen once. Sequencing was performed on whole blood. The receptors originated from an adult who was a healthcare worker with PCR-confirmed SARS-CoV-2 infection or an uninfected control (not recorded which).

Worth noting for this clonotype: Possible read error: a much larger clone is one base away. V is TRBV7-2 and J is TRBJ1-5, with a tentative D call TRBD1 (5 bases). The CDR3 runs 16 residues. Looked up from germline, CDR1 is SGHTA and CDR2 is FQGNSA. CDR3 amino acids: CAGSSDGGRGNQPQHF. CDR3 in DNA: TGTGCCGGCAGCTCCGACGGGGGTCGAGGCAATCAGCCCCAGCATTTT.

The J gene is TRBJ1-5, the V gene TRBV7-2; 12 nucleotides match TRBD1. The germline CDR1 and CDR2 sequences are SGHTA and FQGNSA. This CDR3 is 16 amino acids long. V dropped 1 base and J dropped 9; count of bases not matched to a gene: 7. The CDR3 protein is CASSLGGQGASSPQHF. The CDR3 DNA is TGTGCCAGCAGCTTAGGGGGACAGGGGGCGAGTTCGCCCCAGCATTTT.

The V and J genes are TRBV19 and TRBJ2-7; 7 positions agree with TRBD1. This CDR3 spans 14 amino acids. Trimming took 5 bases from V and 4 from J; bases not matched to a gene: 8. CDR1 is LNHDA and CDR2 is SQIVND in the germline V gene (reference sequence). CDR3 residues: CASSPRQGAYEQYF. Written as DNA, the CDR3 is TGTGCCAGTAGTCCCCGACAGGGAGCTTACGAGCAGTACTTC.

This clonotype has a handful of counts. The rearrangement joins TRBV15 to TRBJ2-1; no definite D call. Between the trimmed V and J ends, which lost 1 base and 4 bases, there was a span of 5 bases. The V gene's germline CDR1 is LNHNV and CDR2 YYDKDF (reference sequence). This CDR3 has 13 amino acids. The CDR3 spells CATSRGGYNEQFF. As DNA, the CDR3 is TGTGCCACCAGCAGAGGGGGATACAATGAGCAGTTCTTC.

This clonotype was seen ten or more times. The rearrangement joins TRBV25-1 to TRBJ1-5; D gene uncertain. Germline V gene sequence: CDR1 MGHDK, CDR2 SYGVNS. V lost 11 bases and J 4 bases, leaving 3 bases between the germline ends. This CDR3 contains 9 residues. For the CDR3, the DNA is TGTGCCCTTAATCAGCCCCAGCATTTT. Its protein is CALNQPQHF.

In its sample, this clonotype was seen many times. V usage is TRBV5-1 and J usage is TRBJ2-5; no clear D. This CDR3 has 13 amino acids. V was cut by 0 bases and J by 5 bases, with 8 bases left in between. Germline CDR1 reads SGHRS; CDR2 reads YFSETQ. The CDR3 region is CASSLDYGETQYF. The CDR3 DNA follows: TGCGCCAGCAGCTTGGACTATGGGGAGACCCAGTACTTC.

There are many counts of this clonotype. The genes are TRBV15 and TRBJ2-3; TRBD2 aligns across 7 bases. The CDR3 loop spans 15 amino acids. The J segment lost 2 bases and the V segment lost 5 bases, leaving 7 bases of the junction unmatched. CDR1 LNHNV and CDR2 YYDKDF come from the germline V gene (reference sequence). The CDR3 loop reads CATSLGLHDTDTQYF. CDR3 nucleotide sequence: TGTGCCACCAGCCTGGGACTACACGACACAGATACGCAGTATTTT.

This clonotype has at least ten counts. V usage is TRBV9 and J usage is TRBJ2-1; 7 positions agree with TRBD1. Losses at the gene ends were 4 bases for V and 6 bases for J; bases not matched to a gene: 4. Germline V gene lookup returns CDR1 SGDLS and CDR2 YYNGEE. The CDR3 has 13 amino acids. CDR3 coding DNA: TGTGCCAGCAGCCTCGGACAGGCCAATGAGCAGTTCTTC. This sequence encodes CASSLGQANEQFF.

The genes are TRBV9 and TRBJ2-7; D gene unclear. The length of the CDR3 is 14 residues. CDR1 and CDR2 (germline): SGDLS, YYNGEE. The V and J ends lost 1 base and 0 bases respectively, with 8 bases between them. CDR3 loop: CASSVNPTSYEQYF. CDR3 coding DNA: TGTGCCAGCAGCGTAAACCCCACCTCCTACGAGCAGTACTTC.

This clonotype was picked up many times. The rearrangement uses TRBV28 and TRBJ1-5; 7 nucleotides align to TRBD1. Germline CDR1 is MDHEN and CDR2 is SYDVKM. V lost 7 bases to trimming and J lost 8 bases; unmatched junction nucleotides: 14. The CDR3 runs to 15 residues. In DNA form, the CDR3 reads TGTGCCAGCACCCCCTTCCAGGGGGGGTGGGAGCCCCAGCATTTT. Translated: CASTPFQGGWEPQHF.

This clonotype was counted between two and nine times. The chain carries TRBV6-5 and TRBJ2-7; 7 nucleotides align to TRBD1. Germline V lookup: CDR1 MNHEY, CDR2 SVGAGI. The CDR3 runs to 15 residues. The V gene end was trimmed by 1 base and the J gene end by 5 bases; junction bases not matched to a gene: 8. The CDR3 region is CASSYFARGFHEQYF. The CDR3 DNA is TGTGCCAGCAGTTACTTTGCCAGGGGGTTTCACGAGCAGTACTTC.

The V and J genes are TRBV6-6 and TRBJ2-5; TRBD1 aligns across 11 bases. The CDR3 runs 15 residues. Per the germline V gene, CDR1 is MNHNY and CDR2 is SVGAGI (reference sequence). V was pared by 1 base and J by 7 bases, with 5 bases of the junction left unmatched. The CDR3 here is CASSYWTGGYGTQYF. The CDR3 nucleotides are TGTGCCAGCAGTTACTGGACAGGGGGCTATGGGACCCAGTACTTC.

The chain couples TRBV20-1 to TRBJ1-4; D ambiguous. The CDR3 has 13 amino acids. CDR1 DFQATT and CDR2 SNEGSKA come from the germline V gene (reference sequence). V lost 3 bases, J lost 5 bases, and 10 bases lay in between. The CDR3 reads CSASGQRNEKLFF. The CDR3 nucleotides are TGCAGTGCTAGTGGTCAGAGAAATGAAAAACTGTTTTTT.

This clonotype was detected many times. The chain is built from TRBV7-3 and TRBJ1-5; D unclear. The V gene lost 1 base and the J gene lost 5 bases, with 6 bases spanning the gap. Germline lookup yields CDR1 SGHTA and CDR2 FQGTGA. This CDR3 contains 13 residues. In DNA, the CDR3 is TGTGCCAGCAGCTTAAGTCGAGATCAGCCCCAGCATTTT. Protein sequence: CASSLSRDQPQHF. The full variable domain, completed using reference TRBV7-3 and TRBJ1-5, is GAGVSQTPSNKVTEKGKYVELRCDPISGHTALYWYRQSLGQGPEFLIYFQGTGAADDSGLPNDRFFAVRPEGSVSTLKIQRTERGDSAVYLCASSLSRDQPQHFGDGTRLSIL.

This clonotype was counted at least ten times. This rearrangement joins TRBV5-1 to TRBJ2-1, with TRBD2 as a possible D gene (6 bases). Germline-derived CDR1 and CDR2 are SGHRS and YFSETQ. Between the trimmed V and J ends, which lost 7 bases and 5 bases, there was a span of 10 bases. CDR3 length equals 12 residues. The DNA of the CDR3 is TGCGCCAGCCCCCGCGGGAACAATGAGCAGTTCTTC. Translated, it gives CASPRGNNEQFF.

This clonotype was recorded at least ten times. The V call is TRBV4-2, the J call TRBJ2-3; 8 bases agree with TRBD2. Trimming at V came to 0 bases and at J to 4 bases, leaving 9 bases not matched to a gene. The V gene's germline CDR1 is LGHNA and CDR2 YNFKEQ. This CDR3 has 17 residues. CDR3 region: CASSQDLAGGRADTQYF. CDR3 bases: TGTGCCAGCAGCCAAGATCTCGCGGGAGGCCGTGCAGATACGCAGTATTTT.

This clonotype was detected only a few times. This chain connects TRBV7-8 to TRBJ2-1; 10 bases align to TRBD2. V lost 4 bases to trimming and J lost 7 bases; unmatched junction nucleotides: 13. CDR1 is SGHVS and CDR2 is FQNEAQ in the germline V gene. The CDR3 loop spans 17 amino acids. The CDR3 loop reads CASSSMPWGLANNEQFF. The CDR3 DNA sequence: TGTGCCAGCAGCTCTATGCCGTGGGGACTAGCGAATAATGAGCAGTTCTTC.

Of note for this clonotype: One junction end disagrees with the germline gene, perhaps due to a read error. The chain uses TRBV18 and TRBJ1-1; tentatively, D is TRBD1 (5 bases). This CDR3 contains 13 residues. From germline, CDR1 is KGHSH and CDR2 LQKENI. CDR3 DNA: TGTGCCAGCTCCGCGGGGGAATCCACTGAATCTTTCTTT. It yields the protein CASSAGESTESFF.

This clonotype was seen repeatedly, ten times or more. The DNA of the CDR3 is TGTGCCAGCAGCTTCCTACCTACAGACCCGTATGAGCAGTTCTTC. Protein product: CASSFLPTDPYEQFF. The V and J genes are TRBV11-2 and TRBJ2-1; D unresolved. Germline values: CDR1 SGHAT, CDR2 FQNNGV. Trimming stripped 3 bases from V and 8 bases from J, with 17 bases between. This CDR3 has 15 residues.

The V gene is TRBV5-1, the J gene TRBJ1-1; 8 nucleotides match TRBD1. The V segment lost 3 bases and the J segment 4 bases; nucleotides outside the gene matches: 5. Germline-derived CDR1 and CDR2 are SGHRS and YFSETQ. The CDR3 has 14 residues. CDR3 amino acids: CASSSGQGVTEAFF. The CDR3 DNA follows: TGCGCCAGCAGCTCAGGACAGGGCGTCACTGAAGCTTTCTTT.

Many counts were recorded for this clonotype. The chain carries TRBV28 and TRBJ2-6; the match to TRBD2 covers 8 bases. The J segment lost 1 base and the V segment lost 6 bases, leaving 11 bases of the junction unmatched. Germline lookup yields CDR1 MDHEN and CDR2 SYDVKM. CDR3 length: 18 amino acids. CDR3 DNA: TGTGCCAGCAGATCTATAGCGGGATCGATTTCTGGGGCCAACGTCCTGACTTTC. It translates to CASRSIAGSISGANVLTF.

This clonotype was detected only a few times. V gene TRBV29-1 combines with J gene TRBJ2-7; tentatively, D is TRBD2 (5 bases). The germline V gene has CDR1 SQVTM and CDR2 ANQGSEA. This CDR3 contains 12 residues. Deletions cut 4 bases from V and 0 bases from J, with 7 bases between. The CDR3 sequence: CSVVGLSYEQYF. CDR3 bases: TGCAGCGTTGTCGGACTCTCCTACGAGCAGTACTTC.

The table lists this clonotype with a few counts. The chain has TRBV20-1 and TRBJ2-1; 9 nucleotides agree with TRBD2. The CDR3 is 14 residues long. V lost 6 bases to trimming and J lost 8 bases; unmatched junction nucleotides: 11. Per germline, CDR1 DFQATT and CDR2 SNEGSKA (reference sequence). The CDR3 region is CSAISGSRFYEQFF. CDR3 DNA: TGCAGTGCCATTAGCGGGAGTAGGTTTTATGAGCAGTTCTTC.

The genes are TRBV6-5 and TRBJ2-5; no clear D. Between the trimmed V and J ends, which lost 4 bases and 6 bases, there was a span of 9 bases. CDR1 is MNHEY and CDR2 is SVGAGI in the germline V gene. This CDR3 contains 12 residues. The CDR3 region is CASSSRRKTQYF. CDR3 DNA sequence: TGTGCCAGCAGTTCACGTAGGAAGACCCAGTACTTC.

In this sample, this clonotype turned up many times. The chain recombines TRBV10-2 with TRBJ2-4; D might be TRBD2 (6 bases). Germline values: CDR1 WSHSY, CDR2 SAAADI. CDR3 length equals 16 residues. Trimming took 10 bases from V and 0 from J, leaving 19 bases between them. CDR3 DNA: TGCGCCACCGGGACTGGGATTCCTTTAGCCAAAAACATTCAGTACTTC. This sequence encodes CATGTGIPLAKNIQYF.

The V and J genes are TRBV6-6 and TRBJ1-2, with D unresolved. This CDR3 has 14 residues. Germline-derived CDR1 and CDR2 are MNHNY and SVGAGI (reference sequence). Trimming took 6 bases from V and 8 from J, leaving 19 bases between them. The CDR3 loop reads CASRPIGKLEGYTF. CDR3 coding DNA: TGTGCCAGCAGGCCGATAGGGAAGCTGGAAGGCTACACCTTC.

This clonotype was seen ten or more times. V and J are TRBV12-3 or TRBV12-4 and TRBJ1-1; D is possibly TRBD1 (5 bases). Trimming removed 7 bases at V and 4 bases at J, with 13 bases between. The CDR3 contains 13 residues. The CDR3 reads CASIQTGGTEAFF. CDR3 sequence (DNA): TGTGCCAGCATCCAGACGGGGGGCACTGAAGCTTTCTTT.